The TCR beta chain described here comes from a study of T cell responses to AZD1222 COVID-19 vaccine. Study-wide points: Close to half of spike-specific TCRs reportedly recognize unmutated variant regions. The donors showed a predominance of white British ancestry and of females, with possible underestimation of clonal diversity. Seropositive at baseline were only six AZD1222 recipients.

This table comes from immunoSEQ multiplex PCR, and its TCRdb copy is limited to in-frame clones, with some not included. The sample has 110,000 to 150,000 clones; less than 95% are singletons. Remarks on this clone: Its antigen remains unknown.

V was clipped by 4 bases and J by 0 bases; unmatched bases: 19. The CDR3 is 21 amino acids. Germline V CDR1 and CDR2: LGHNT, FRNRAP. This TCR derives from an adult in good health. The specimen comprised peripheral blood, sampled on day 0 of AZD1222 vaccination. This chain links TRBV12-5 with TRBJ2-1, with 9 bases that match TRBD2. The CDR3 bases are TGTGCTAGTGGTTCGCAGGGCCTCAAGACTAGCGGTGCGGTCTCCTACAATGAGCAGTTCTTC. Translated, it gives CASGSQGLKTSGAVSYNEQFF.